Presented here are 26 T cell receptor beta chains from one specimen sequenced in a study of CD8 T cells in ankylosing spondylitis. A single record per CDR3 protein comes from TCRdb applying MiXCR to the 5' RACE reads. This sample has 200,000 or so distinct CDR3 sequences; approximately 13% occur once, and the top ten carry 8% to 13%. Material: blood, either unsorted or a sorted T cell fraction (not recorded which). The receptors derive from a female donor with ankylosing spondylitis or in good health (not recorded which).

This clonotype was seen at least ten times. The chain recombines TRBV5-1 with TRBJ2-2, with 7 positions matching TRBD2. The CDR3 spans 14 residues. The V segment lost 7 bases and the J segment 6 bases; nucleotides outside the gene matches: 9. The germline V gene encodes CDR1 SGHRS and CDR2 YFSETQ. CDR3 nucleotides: TGCGCCAGCCGGGCGGGAGAACGCCCCGGGGAGCTGTTTTTT. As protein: CASRAGERPGELFF.

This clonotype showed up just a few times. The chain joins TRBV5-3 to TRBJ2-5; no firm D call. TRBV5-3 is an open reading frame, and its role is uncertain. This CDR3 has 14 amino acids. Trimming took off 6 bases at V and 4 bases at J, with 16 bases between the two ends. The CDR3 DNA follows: TGTGCCAGAACGCTGAGCTGTCAAGGAGAGACCCAGTACTTC. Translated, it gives CARTLSCQGETQYF.

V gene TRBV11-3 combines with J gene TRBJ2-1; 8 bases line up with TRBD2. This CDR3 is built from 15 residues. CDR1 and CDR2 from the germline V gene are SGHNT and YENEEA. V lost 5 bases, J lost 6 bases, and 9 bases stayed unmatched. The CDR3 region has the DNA TGTGCCAGCAGCCCCCGGGCGGGAGGTAGCAATGAGCAGTTCTTC. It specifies CASSPRAGGSNEQFF.

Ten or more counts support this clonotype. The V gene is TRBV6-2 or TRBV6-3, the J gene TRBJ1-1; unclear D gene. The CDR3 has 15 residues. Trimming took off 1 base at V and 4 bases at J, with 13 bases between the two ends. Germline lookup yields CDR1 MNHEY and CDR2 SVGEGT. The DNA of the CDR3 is TGTGCCAGCAGTTACTGGACTGAGGGAGGCACTGAAGCTTTCTTT. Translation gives CASSYWTEGGTEAFF.

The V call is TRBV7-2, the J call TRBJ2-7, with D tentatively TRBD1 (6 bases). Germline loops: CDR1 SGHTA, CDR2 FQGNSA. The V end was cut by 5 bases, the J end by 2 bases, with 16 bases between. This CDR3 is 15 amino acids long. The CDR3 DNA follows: TGTGCCAGCAGCGCCCCCGGGACACTACCCTACGAGCAGTACTTC. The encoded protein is CASSAPGTLPYEQYF. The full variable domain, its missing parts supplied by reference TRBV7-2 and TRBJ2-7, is GAGVSQSPSNKVTEKGKDVELRCDPISGHTALYWYRQSLGQGLEFLIYFQGNSAPDKSGLPSDRFSAERTGGSVSTLTIQRTQQEDSAVYLCASSAPGTLPYEQYFGPGTRLTVT.

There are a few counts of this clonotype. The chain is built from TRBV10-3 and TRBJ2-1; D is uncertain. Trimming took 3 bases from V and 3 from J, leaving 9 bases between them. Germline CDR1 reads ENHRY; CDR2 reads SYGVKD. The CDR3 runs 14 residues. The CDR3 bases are TGTGCCATCAGTGACGGCGGAAGCTACAATGAGCAGTTCTTC. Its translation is CAISDGGSYNEQFF.

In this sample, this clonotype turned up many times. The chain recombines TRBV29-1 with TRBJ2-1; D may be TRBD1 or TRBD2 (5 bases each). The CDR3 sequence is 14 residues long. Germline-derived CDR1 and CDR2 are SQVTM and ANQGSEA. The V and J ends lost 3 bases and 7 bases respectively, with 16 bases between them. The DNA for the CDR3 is TGCAGCGTTGATGGGCTGGGGGTTGAAAATGAGCAGTTCTTC. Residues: CSVDGLGVENEQFF.

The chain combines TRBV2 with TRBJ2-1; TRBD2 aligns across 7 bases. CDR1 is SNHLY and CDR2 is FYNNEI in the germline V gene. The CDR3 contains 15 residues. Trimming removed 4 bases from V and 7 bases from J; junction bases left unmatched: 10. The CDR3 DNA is TGTGCCAGCAGTGTACTCAGCGGGGCGGGGAATGAGCAGTTCTTC. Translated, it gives CASSVLSGAGNEQFF.

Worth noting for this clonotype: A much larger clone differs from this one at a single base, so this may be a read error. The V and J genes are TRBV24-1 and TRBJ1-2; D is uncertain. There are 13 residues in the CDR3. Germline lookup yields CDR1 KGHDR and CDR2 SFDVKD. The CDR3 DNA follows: TGTGCCACCAGTGGCTCCACTAACTATGGCTACATCTTC. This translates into CATSGSTNYGYIF.

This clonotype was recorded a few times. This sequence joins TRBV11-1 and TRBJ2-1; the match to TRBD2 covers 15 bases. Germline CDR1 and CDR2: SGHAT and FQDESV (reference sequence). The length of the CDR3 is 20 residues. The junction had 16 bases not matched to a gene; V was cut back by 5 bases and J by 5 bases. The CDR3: CASSGPRTSGRAWVNNEQFF. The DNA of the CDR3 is TGTGCCAGCAGCGGACCTAGGACTAGCGGGAGGGCCTGGGTTAACAATGAGCAGTTCTTC.

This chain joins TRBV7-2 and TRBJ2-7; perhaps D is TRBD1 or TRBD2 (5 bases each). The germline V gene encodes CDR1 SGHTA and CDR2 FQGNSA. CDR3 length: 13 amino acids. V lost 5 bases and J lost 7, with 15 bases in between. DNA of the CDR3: TGTGCCAGCAGCCACGGGGACCTTCAAGAGCAGTACTTC. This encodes CASSHGDLQEQYF.

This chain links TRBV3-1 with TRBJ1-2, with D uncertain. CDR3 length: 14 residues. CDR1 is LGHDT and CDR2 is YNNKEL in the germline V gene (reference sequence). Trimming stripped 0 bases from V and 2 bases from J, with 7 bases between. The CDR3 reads CASSQDPNNYGYTF. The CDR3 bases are TGTGCCAGCAGCCAAGACCCTAACAACTATGGCTACACCTTC.

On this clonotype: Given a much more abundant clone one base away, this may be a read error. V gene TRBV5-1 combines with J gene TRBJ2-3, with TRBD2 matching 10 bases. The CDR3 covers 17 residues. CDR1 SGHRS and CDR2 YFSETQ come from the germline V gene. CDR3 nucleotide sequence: TGCGCCAACAGCTTGGTTCCTAGCGGGAGAGGCACAGATACGCAGTATTTT. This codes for CANSLVPSGRGTDTQYF.

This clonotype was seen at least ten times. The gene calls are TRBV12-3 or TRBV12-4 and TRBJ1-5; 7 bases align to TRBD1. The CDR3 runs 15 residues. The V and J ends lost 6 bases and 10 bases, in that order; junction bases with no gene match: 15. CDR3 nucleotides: TGTGCCAGCAGGGAACAGGGGACATCGGTGGGACCCCAGCATTTT. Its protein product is CASREQGTSVGPQHF.

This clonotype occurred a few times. CDR3 region: CASSIDLAGGETGELFF. CDR3 coding DNA: TGTGCCAGTAGTATAGATCTGGCAGGGGGCGAGACCGGGGAGCTGTTTTTT. The genes are TRBV19 and TRBJ2-2; 8 nucleotides align to TRBD1. The CDR3 length is 17 residues. In germline, CDR1 is LNHDA, CDR2 SQIVND (reference sequence). With 0 bases clipped from V and 5 bases from J, the junction kept 8 bases outside the gene matches.

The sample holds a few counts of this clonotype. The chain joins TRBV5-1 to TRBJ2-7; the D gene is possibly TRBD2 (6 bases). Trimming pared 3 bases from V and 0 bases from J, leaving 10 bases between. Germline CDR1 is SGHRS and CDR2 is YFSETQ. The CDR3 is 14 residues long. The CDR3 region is CASSSYSGSYEQYF. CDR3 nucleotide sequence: TGCGCCAGCAGCTCCTATAGCGGCTCCTACGAGCAGTACTTC.

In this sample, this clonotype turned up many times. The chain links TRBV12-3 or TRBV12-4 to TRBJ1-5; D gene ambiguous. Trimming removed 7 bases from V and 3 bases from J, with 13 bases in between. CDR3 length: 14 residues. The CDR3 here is CASTTETLNQPQHF. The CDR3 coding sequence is TGTGCCAGCACCACAGAGACACTCAATCAGCCCCAGCATTTT.

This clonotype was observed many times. CDR3 nucleotide sequence: TGTGCCAGCAGTCCGCCGTCTCACCCTAACTATGGCTACACCTTC. Translated, it gives CASSPPSHPNYGYTF. This chain links TRBV12-3 or TRBV12-4 with TRBJ1-2; D is ambiguous. This CDR3 is built from 15 residues. Trimming stripped 5 bases from V and 0 bases from J, with 13 bases between.

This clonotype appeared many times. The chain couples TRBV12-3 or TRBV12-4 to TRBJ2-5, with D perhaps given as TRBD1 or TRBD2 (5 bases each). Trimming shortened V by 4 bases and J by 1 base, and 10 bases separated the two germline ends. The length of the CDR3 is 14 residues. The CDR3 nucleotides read TGTGCCAGCAGTTCCCAGGGACCCCAAGAGACCCAGTACTTC. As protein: CASSSQGPQETQYF.

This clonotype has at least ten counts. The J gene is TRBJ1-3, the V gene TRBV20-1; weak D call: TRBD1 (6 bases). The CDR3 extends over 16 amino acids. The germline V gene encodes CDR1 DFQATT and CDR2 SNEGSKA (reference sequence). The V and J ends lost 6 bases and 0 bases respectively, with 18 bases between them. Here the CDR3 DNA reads TGCAGTGCGATGGCCGACAGGATTTTCTCTGGAAACACCATATATTTT. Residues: CSAMADRIFSGNTIYF.

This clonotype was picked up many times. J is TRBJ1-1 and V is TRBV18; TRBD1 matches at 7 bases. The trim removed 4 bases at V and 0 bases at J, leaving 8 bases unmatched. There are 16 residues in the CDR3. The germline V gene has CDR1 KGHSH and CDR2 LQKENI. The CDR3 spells CASSQAGTAMNTEAFF. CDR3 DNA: TGTGCCAGCTCACAGGCCGGGACAGCCATGAACACTGAAGCTTTCTTT.

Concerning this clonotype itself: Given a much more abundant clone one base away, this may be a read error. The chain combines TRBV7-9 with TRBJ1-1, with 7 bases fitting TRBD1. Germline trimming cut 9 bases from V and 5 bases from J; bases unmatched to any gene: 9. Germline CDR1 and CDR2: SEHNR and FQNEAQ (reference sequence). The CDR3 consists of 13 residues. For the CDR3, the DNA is TGTGCCAGAAGGAAGACAGGGAAAACTGAAGCTTTCTTT. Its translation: CARRKTGKTEAFF.

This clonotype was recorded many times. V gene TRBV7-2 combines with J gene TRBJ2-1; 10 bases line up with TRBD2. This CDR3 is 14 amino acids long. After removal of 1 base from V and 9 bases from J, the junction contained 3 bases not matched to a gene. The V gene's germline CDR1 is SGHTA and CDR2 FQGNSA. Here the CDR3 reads CASSLVGTSVEQFF. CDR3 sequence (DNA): TGTGCCAGCAGCTTAGTGGGGACTAGCGTTGAGCAGTTCTTC.

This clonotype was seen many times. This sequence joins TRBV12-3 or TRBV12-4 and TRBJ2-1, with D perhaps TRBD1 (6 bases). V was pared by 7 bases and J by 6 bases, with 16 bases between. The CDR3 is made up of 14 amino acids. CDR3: CASTQTGVGNEQFF. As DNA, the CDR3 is TGTGCCAGCACCCAGACAGGAGTAGGCAATGAGCAGTTCTTC.

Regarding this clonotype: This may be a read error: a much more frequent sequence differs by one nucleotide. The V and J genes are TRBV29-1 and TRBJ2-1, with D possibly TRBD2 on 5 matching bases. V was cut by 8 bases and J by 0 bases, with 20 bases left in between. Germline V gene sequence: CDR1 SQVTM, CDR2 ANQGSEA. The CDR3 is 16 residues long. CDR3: CSIGSRAAGSYNEQFF. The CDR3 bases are TGCAGCATTGGGTCGAGGGCTGCTGGCTCCTACAATGAGCAGTTCTTC.

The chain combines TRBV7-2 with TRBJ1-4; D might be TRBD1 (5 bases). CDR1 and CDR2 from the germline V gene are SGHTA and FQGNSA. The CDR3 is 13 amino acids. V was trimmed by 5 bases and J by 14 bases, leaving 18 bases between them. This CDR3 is CASSQVGGTGLFF. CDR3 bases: TGTGCCAGCAGCCAAGTCGGGGGTACCGGGCTGTTTTTT.